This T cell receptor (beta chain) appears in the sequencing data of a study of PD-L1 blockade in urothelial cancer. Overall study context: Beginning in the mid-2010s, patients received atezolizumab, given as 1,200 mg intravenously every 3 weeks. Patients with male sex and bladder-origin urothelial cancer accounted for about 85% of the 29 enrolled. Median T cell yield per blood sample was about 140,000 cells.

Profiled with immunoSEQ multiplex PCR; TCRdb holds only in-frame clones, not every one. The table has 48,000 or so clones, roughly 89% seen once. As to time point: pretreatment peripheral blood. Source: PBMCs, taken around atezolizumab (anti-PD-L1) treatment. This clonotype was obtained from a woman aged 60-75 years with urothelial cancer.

This CDR3 reads CASSLEAGDYEQYF. CDR3 sequence (DNA): TGTGCCAGCAGCTTAGAAGCGGGGGATTACGAGCAGTACTTC. The V and J genes are TRBV7-2 and TRBJ2-7; 8 nucleotides align to TRBD2. This CDR3 comprises 14 residues. The V gene's germline CDR1 is SGHTA and CDR2 FQGNSA. V was clipped by 1 base and J by 4 bases; unmatched bases: 3.